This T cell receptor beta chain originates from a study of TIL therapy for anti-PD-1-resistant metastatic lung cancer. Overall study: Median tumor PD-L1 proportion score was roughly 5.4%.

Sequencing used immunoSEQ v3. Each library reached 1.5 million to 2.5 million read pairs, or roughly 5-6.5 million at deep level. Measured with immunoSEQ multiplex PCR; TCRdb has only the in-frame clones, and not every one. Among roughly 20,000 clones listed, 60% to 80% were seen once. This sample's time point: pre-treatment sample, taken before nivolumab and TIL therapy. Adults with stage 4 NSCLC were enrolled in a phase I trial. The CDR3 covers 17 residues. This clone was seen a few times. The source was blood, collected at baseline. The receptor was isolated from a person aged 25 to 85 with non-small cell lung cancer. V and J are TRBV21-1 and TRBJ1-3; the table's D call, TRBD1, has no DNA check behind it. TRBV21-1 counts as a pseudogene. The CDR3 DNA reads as TGTGCCAGCAGCAAAAGTCGGGACAACTACTCTGGAAACACCATATATTTT. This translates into CASSKSRDNYSGNTIYF.